The clone carrying this T cell receptor (beta chain) showed up many times. The data were taken from a study of blood T cell repertoires in COVID-19. Study overall: Samples representing acute and convalescent COVID-19 were sourced from the United States, Italy and Spain. PBMCs, B-cell-depleted T cells, or T cells were the source of the cDNA or gDNA that made up the material.

Authors' processing steps: Reference gene primer amplification in the assay estimated nucleated cell counts. Method: immunoSEQ multiplex PCR; TCRdb's copy keeps in-frame clones and lacks some. That table is the source of V, J and clone size, and D and trimming were worked out from the DNA. The table shows 150,000 to 160,000 clones, with roughly 82% occurring only once. Per germline, CDR1 GTSNPN and CDR2 SVGIG (reference sequence). The CDR3 has 13 amino acids. The junction had 4 bases not matched to a gene; V was cut back by 3 bases and J by 6 bases. The rearrangement uses TRBV30 and TRBJ1-5, with TRBD1 matching 8 bases. The sample comprised peripheral blood. The sequence came from a woman in her forties or fifties with acute or convalescent COVID-19. The DNA for the CDR3 is TGTGCCTGGAGGGACAGGGCTGGTCAGCCCCAGCATTTT. It translates to CAWRDRAGQPQHF.